Listed here are 27 T cell receptor beta chains from one sample, sequenced in a study of early T cells in non-severe SARS-CoV-2 infection. A single record per CDR3 protein comes from TCRdb applying MiXCR to the 5' RACE reads. This table holds about 46,000 distinct CDR3 sequences, less than 6.5% found once. The source material was whole blood, sampled at baseline. The receptor source for this set is an adult who was a healthcare worker with PCR-confirmed SARS-CoV-2 infection or an uninfected control (not recorded which).

This clonotype has ten or more counts. The V gene is TRBV12-3 or TRBV12-4, the J gene TRBJ1-1; D remains ambiguous. V was cut by 3 bases and J by 11 bases, with 16 bases left in between. The CDR3 contains 13 residues. The CDR3 is CASSLKVDLHAFF. In DNA form, the CDR3 reads TGTGCCAGCAGTTTGAAGGTGGACCTGCACGCTTTCTTT.

This clonotype has at least ten counts. V usage is TRBV11-3 and J usage is TRBJ2-7; 7 bases line up with TRBD1. Trimming cost V 9 bases and J 0 bases; bases outside gene matches: 5. CDR1 SGHNT and CDR2 YENEEA come from the germline V gene. The CDR3 is 13 residues long. CDR3 region: CASYGDSSYEQYF. The CDR3, as DNA: TGTGCCAGTTATGGGGACAGCTCCTACGAGCAGTACTTC.

Only a few counts were recorded for this clonotype. The J gene is TRBJ2-7, the V gene TRBV5-1; possible D gene TRBD1, 6 bases. V dropped 0 bases and J dropped 3 bases, with 7 bases sitting between them. The germline CDR1 and CDR2 sequences are SGHRS and YFSETQ. The CDR3 loop spans 13 amino acids. This CDR3 is CASSLEQGYEQYF. The CDR3 DNA reads as TGCGCCAGCAGCTTGGAACAGGGCTACGAGCAGTACTTC. Full variable domain (remainder filled in from reference TRBV5-1 and TRBJ2-7): KAGVTQTPRYLIKTRGQQVTLSCSPISGHRSVSWYQQTPGQGLQFLFEYFSETQRNKGNFPGRFSGRQFSNSRSEMNVSTLELGDSALYLCASSLEQGYEQYFGPGTRLTVT.

The rearrangement links TRBV9 to TRBJ2-5; D is unclear. Trimming shortened V by 0 bases and J by 1 base, and 4 bases separated the two germline ends. The CDR3 spans 13 residues. The germline gives CDR1 SGDLS, CDR2 YYNGEE. In DNA form, the CDR3 reads TGTGCCAGCAGCGTAGATCTCCAAGAGACCCAGTACTTC. Encoded protein: CASSVDLQETQYF.

The gene calls are TRBV27 and TRBJ2-3; no definite D call. CDR3 length equals 15 residues. The germline gives CDR1 MNHEY, CDR2 SMNVEV (reference sequence). Between the trimmed V and J ends, which lost 7 bases and 2 bases, there was a span of 16 bases. CDR3 nucleotide sequence: TGTGCCAGCACCCCAACCCCATCGGTCACAGATACGCAGTATTTT. This sequence encodes CASTPTPSVTDTQYF.

This clonotype came up many times. The chain carries TRBV11-2 and TRBJ1-1, with D hard to call. The CDR3 has 11 amino acids. Germline values: CDR1 SGHAT, CDR2 FQNNGV. V lost 6 bases and J 1 base, leaving 3 bases between the germline ends. CDR3 bases: TGTGCCAGCAGAAAGAACACTGAAGCTTTCTTT. This encodes CASRKNTEAFF.

This clonotype appeared a few times. This chain links TRBV28 with TRBJ1-2; no reliable D call. Germline-derived CDR1 and CDR2 are MDHEN and SYDVKM. V lost 6 bases and J 8 bases, leaving 16 bases between the germline ends. The CDR3 totals 13 residues. CDR3 bases: TGTGCCAGCAGCCCAGCGGGGTCAGCGGGCTACACCTTC. It is translated as CASSPAGSAGYTF.

This clonotype was observed many times. The V and J genes are TRBV29-1 and TRBJ2-2, with 10 nucleotides matching TRBD1. J was trimmed by 5 bases and V by 7 bases; bases with no gene match: 7. The germline V gene has CDR1 SQVTM and CDR2 ANQGSEA. This CDR3 spans 14 amino acids. DNA for the CDR3: TGCAGCGCCCGAGGGACAGGGGTAACCGGGGAGCTGTTTTTT. It translates to CSARGTGVTGELFF.

This clonotype appeared many times. This chain uses TRBV5-1 with TRBJ2-5; no clear D. The CDR3 consists of 12 residues. Trimming removed 2 bases from V and 2 bases from J, with 4 bases in between. Germline CDR1 SGHRS, CDR2 YFSETQ. The CDR3 sequence is CASSLGQETQYF. In nucleotides, the CDR3 is TGCGCCAGCAGCTTAGGACAAGAGACCCAGTACTTC.

Ten or more counts support this clonotype. The J gene is TRBJ1-1, the V gene TRBV9; possibly TRBD1 for D (6 bases). Trimming left V 0 bases short and J 6 bases short, with 15 bases between. This CDR3 region has 15 residues. The germline V gene encodes CDR1 SGDLS and CDR2 YYNGEE. This CDR3 is CASSVGGHAAAEAFF. The CDR3 DNA sequence: TGTGCCAGCAGCGTAGGGGGACACGCCGCAGCTGAAGCTTTCTTT.

The sample holds a few counts of this clonotype. The CDR3 protein is CASSLLGGNQPQHF. In DNA form, the CDR3 reads TGTGCCAGCAGTTTATTGGGGGGAAATCAGCCCCAGCATTTT. The chain joins TRBV27 to TRBJ1-5; TRBD1 is a possible D gene (5 bases). Germline lookup yields CDR1 MNHEY and CDR2 SMNVEV (reference sequence). The CDR3 has 14 amino acids. Deletions cut 1 base from V and 4 bases from J, with 8 bases between.

This clonotype was seen ten or more times. The J gene is TRBJ2-3, the V gene TRBV5-4; D may be TRBD1 (6 bases). V lost 3 bases and J 2 bases, leaving 22 bases between the germline ends. This CDR3 comprises 18 residues. From germline, CDR1 is SGHNT and CDR2 YYREEE (reference sequence). The CDR3 reads CASSSPGGSERVTDTQYF. CDR3 nucleotides: TGTGCCAGCAGCTCCCCTGGGGGCAGCGAGCGCGTCACAGATACGCAGTATTTT.

This clonotype was found a few times. This rearrangement joins TRBV7-9 to TRBJ2-1, with a tentative D call TRBD1 (7 bases). This CDR3 comprises 15 residues. V lost 8 bases and J lost 0, with 14 bases in between. CDR1 and CDR2 (germline): SEHNR, FQNEAQ (reference sequence). The CDR3 bases are TGTGCCAGCCAGGGGGGACCTTACTCCTACAATGAGCAGTTCTTC. Encoded protein: CASQGGPYSYNEQFF.

This clonotype occurred many times. CDR3 loop: CASSPSGQSHQPQHF. The CDR3 nucleotides are TGTGCCAGCTCACCCAGCGGACAGAGCCATCAGCCCCAGCATTTT. The chain carries TRBV18 and TRBJ1-5, with D perhaps matching TRBD1 (6 bases). In germline, CDR1 is KGHSH, CDR2 LQKENI. Trimming shortened V by 3 bases and J by 5 bases, and 14 bases separated the two germline ends. CDR3 length: 15 residues.

The sample holds many counts of this clonotype. The J gene is TRBJ2-1, the V gene TRBV7-8, with a possible D match to TRBD1 (6 bases). CDR1 SGHVS and CDR2 FQNEAQ come from the germline V gene. V was shortened by 5 bases and J by 0 bases, with 8 bases between the two germline ends. The CDR3 is 14 residues long. The CDR3 nucleotides are TGTGCCAGCAGCCCACAGGGCTCCTACAATGAGCAGTTCTTC. This codes for CASSPQGSYNEQFF.

There are many counts of this clonotype. The rearrangement uses TRBV29-1 and TRBJ1-1, with TRBD1 matching over 12 bases. The V and J ends lost 6 bases and 3 bases, in that order; junction bases with no gene match: 11. This CDR3 is 16 amino acids long. CDR1 SQVTM and CDR2 ANQGSEA come from the germline V gene. The CDR3 region is CSVPEGQGARDTEAFF. The CDR3, as DNA: TGCAGCGTGCCCGAGGGACAGGGGGCGCGGGACACTGAAGCTTTCTTT.

This clonotype was seen repeatedly, ten times or more. The chain recombines TRBV7-9 with TRBJ2-5; a possible D gene is TRBD2 (6 bases). Trimming stripped 5 bases from V and 5 bases from J, with 18 bases between. Germline loops: CDR1 SEHNR, CDR2 FQNEAQ (reference sequence). The length of the CDR3 is 15 residues. CDR3 sequence reads: CASSPTTREAETQYF. CDR3 DNA sequence: TGTGCCAGCAGCCCAACGACTAGAGAGGCGGAGACCCAGTACTTC.

V usage is TRBV5-4 and J usage is TRBJ2-5, with 8 nucleotides matching TRBD2. Germline V gene lookup returns CDR1 SGHNT and CDR2 YYREEE (reference sequence). This CDR3 region has 15 residues. V was clipped by 0 bases and J by 4 bases; unmatched bases: 5. Here the CDR3 reads CASSLGSGSSETQYF. Written as DNA, the CDR3 is TGTGCCAGCAGCTTGGGGAGCGGGAGTTCAGAGACCCAGTACTTC.

This clonotype has a handful of counts. V usage is TRBV12-3 or TRBV12-4 and J usage is TRBJ2-7; 11 bases match TRBD2. The CDR3 has 18 residues. V lost 5 bases to trimming and J lost 3 bases; unmatched junction nucleotides: 15. CDR3 in DNA: TGTGCCAGCAGTCCCTCGGGACTAGCGGAGCCAAACAACTACGAGCAGTACTTC. Protein sequence: CASSPSGLAEPNNYEQYF.

This clonotype was seen a handful of times. This rearrangement joins TRBV7-3 to TRBJ2-5; no clear D gene. Trimming took off 0 bases at V and 5 bases at J, with 10 bases between the two ends. The length of the CDR3 is 14 residues. CDR1 and CDR2 from the germline V gene are SGHTA and FQGTGA. DNA of the CDR3: TGTGCCAGCAGCTTAACCGGCCCTCAGGAGACCCAGTACTTC. Its translation is CASSLTGPQETQYF.

This clonotype was recorded many times. The chain links TRBV6-2 or TRBV6-3 to TRBJ2-7; possibly TRBD2 for D (6 bases). Germline-derived CDR1 and CDR2 are MNHEY and SVGEGT. The germline V and J ends were trimmed by 4 bases and 3 bases, with 25 bases remaining between them. This CDR3 contains 18 residues. The CDR3 region is CASSSPSATPIGNYEQYF. CDR3 coding DNA: TGTGCCAGCAGTTCCCCTAGCGCAACACCGATCGGGAACTACGAGCAGTACTTC.

This clonotype has ten or more counts. V usage is TRBV7-3 and J usage is TRBJ1-6; TRBD1 matches 10 bases. With 5 bases clipped from V and 7 bases from J, the junction kept 5 bases outside the gene matches. Looked up from germline, CDR1 is SGHTA and CDR2 is FQGTGA. The length of the CDR3 is 15 residues. The CDR3 coding sequence is TGTGCCAGCAGCCCAACGGGACAGGGGAATTCACCCCTCCACTTT. It specifies CASSPTGQGNSPLHF. The full variable domain, in which reference TRBV7-3 and TRBJ1-6 provide the parts outside the CDR3, is GAGVSQTPSNKVTEKGKYVELRCDPISGHTALYWYRQSLGQGPEFLIYFQGTGAADDSGLPNDRFFAVRPEGSVSTLKIQRTERGDSAVYLCASSPTGQGNSPLHFGNGTRLTVT.

This clonotype was observed a handful of times. The chain employs TRBV29-1 and TRBJ1-3; 8 positions agree with TRBD1. Per germline, CDR1 SQVTM and CDR2 ANQGSEA. The CDR3 runs to 10 residues. V shed 6 bases and J 8 bases; nucleotides not matched to a gene: 0. CDR3 residues: CSVTGDTIYF. CDR3 bases: TGCAGCGTGACAGGGGACACCATATATTTT.

This clonotype was seen many times. The genes are TRBV28 and TRBJ1-1; the D is unclear. The CDR3 is 13 amino acids. CDR1 is MDHEN and CDR2 is SYDVKM in the germline V gene. V gave up 3 bases and J gave up 1 base, with 6 bases separating them. The CDR3, as DNA: TGTGCCAGCAGTTTTACGACGAACACTGAAGCTTTCTTT. Residues: CASSFTTNTEAFF.

This clonotype was found many times. The V gene is TRBV10-3, the J gene TRBJ1-5; possibly TRBD1 for D (5 bases). The CDR3 length is 13 residues. With 10 bases removed from V and 4 bases from J, the gap between germline ends came to 14 bases. Germline CDR1 reads ENHRY; CDR2 reads SYGVKD. The CDR3 protein is CATATELNQPQHF. CDR3 nucleotides: TGTGCCACCGCGACAGAGCTTAATCAGCCCCAGCATTTT.

This clonotype was seen repeatedly, ten times or more. The V gene is TRBV10-2, the J gene TRBJ2-1, with a possible D match to TRBD2 (5 bases). Germline V gives CDR1 WSHSY, CDR2 SAAADI. The CDR3 covers 14 residues. V was trimmed by 2 bases and J by 2 bases, leaving 7 bases between them. CDR3 sequence (DNA): TGCGCCAGCAGTGAGCGGGAACCCTACAATGAGCAGTTCTTC. This sequence encodes CASSEREPYNEQFF.

The V and J genes are TRBV7-2 and TRBJ2-7, with TRBD1 identical over 7 bases. Germline V gene lookup returns CDR1 SGHTA and CDR2 FQGNSA. The CDR3 sequence is 12 residues long. Trimming cost V 1 base and J 12 bases; bases outside gene matches: 6. CDR3 coding DNA: TGTGCCAGCAGCTTAGAGGGGACAGATCGGTACTTC. It specifies CASSLEGTDRYF.